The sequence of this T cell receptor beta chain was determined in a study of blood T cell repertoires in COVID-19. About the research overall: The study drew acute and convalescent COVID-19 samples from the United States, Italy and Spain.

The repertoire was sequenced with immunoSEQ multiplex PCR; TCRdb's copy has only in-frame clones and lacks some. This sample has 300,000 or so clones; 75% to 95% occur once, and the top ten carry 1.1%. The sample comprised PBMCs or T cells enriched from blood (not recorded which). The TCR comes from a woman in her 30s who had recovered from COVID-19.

CDR3 DNA: TGTGCCAGCAGGGCGGGGGGCCAGCCCCAGCATTTT. This translates into CASRAGGQPQHF. This chain links TRBV12-3 or TRBV12-4 with TRBJ1-5; TRBD1 is a possible D gene (6 bases). V was shortened by 6 bases and J by 7 bases, with 10 bases between the two germline ends. This CDR3 has 12 amino acids.